The source of this TCR beta chain is a study of early T cells in non-severe SARS-CoV-2 infection. The CDR3 spans 11 residues. V trimming: 10 bases; J trimming: 7 bases; junction bases outside the gene matches: 3. From germline, CDR1 is MNHNY and CDR2 SVGAGI (reference sequence). TCRdb ran MiXCR on the 5' RACE reads and lists one entry per CDR3 protein. The sample lists roughly 60,000 distinct CDR3 sequences, approximately 5.6% occurring once. The chain joins TRBV6-6 to TRBJ1-4, with 7 bases lining up with TRBD1. This TCR came from an adult who was a healthcare worker with PCR-confirmed SARS-CoV-2 infection or an uninfected control (not recorded which). Specimen: whole blood. The CDR3 is CATQGGEKLFF. The CDR3 DNA reads as TGTGCCACCCAGGGGGGTGAAAAACTGTTTTTT.